This T cell receptor (beta chain) was documented in a study of blood T cell repertoires in COVID-19. Libraries were prepared by immunoSEQ multiplex PCR; TCRdb keeps only in-frame clonotypes and omits some of them. Counted here are some 400,000 clones, 85% to 90% occurring once; the ten biggest clones make up 5% to 8.5%. CDR1 and CDR2 (germline): MNHEY, SMNVEV (reference sequence). The CDR3 consists of 17 residues. V lost 3 bases and J 0 bases, leaving 15 bases between the germline ends. The receptor comes from a man aged 18 to 35 with active or convalescent COVID-19. The sample taken for sequencing was peripheral blood. The chain has TRBV27 and TRBJ1-5; D is undetermined. CDR3 region: CASSLRSGMYSNQPQHF. CDR3 nucleotides: TGTGCCAGCAGTTTGCGATCGGGGATGTATAGCAATCAGCCCCAGCATTTT.